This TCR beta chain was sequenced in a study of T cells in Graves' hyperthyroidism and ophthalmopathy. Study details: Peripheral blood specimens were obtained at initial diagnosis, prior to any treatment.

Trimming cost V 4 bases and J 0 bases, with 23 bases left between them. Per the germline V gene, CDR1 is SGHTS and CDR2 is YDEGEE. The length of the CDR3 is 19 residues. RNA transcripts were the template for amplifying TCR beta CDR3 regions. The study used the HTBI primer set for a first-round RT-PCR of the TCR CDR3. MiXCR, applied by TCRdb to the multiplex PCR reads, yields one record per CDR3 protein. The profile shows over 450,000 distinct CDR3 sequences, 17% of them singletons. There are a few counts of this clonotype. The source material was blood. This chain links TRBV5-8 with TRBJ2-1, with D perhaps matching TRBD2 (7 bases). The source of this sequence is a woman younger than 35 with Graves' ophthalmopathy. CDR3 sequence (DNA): TGTGCCAGCAGCGGAATTGGGGGGGCCAGGGCCAGCTCCTACAATGAGCAGTTCTTC. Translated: CASSGIGGARASSYNEQFF.